Listed below are T cell receptor beta chains from one sample, sequenced in a study of T cell changes during pregnancy in multiple sclerosis. The data were produced by immunoSEQ multiplex PCR, yet TCRdb's version contains in-frame clones alone and is incomplete. The sample includes under 80,000 clones, about nine tenths of them seen just once. Material: peripheral blood, obtained after pregnancy. These receptors were collected from a female donor in good health, enrolled as a control in a pregnancy study. CDR3s include the opening cysteine and the closing phenylalanine or tryptophan. D genes are given only for firm matches. Size values are once, few and many counts, or a class for expanded clones, and some rows have none.

D,J,V,length,size,DNA,CDR3
.,TRBJ2-7,TRBV27,13,.,TGTGCCAGCAGTTTGCGGGTTACTCGGGAGCAGTACTTC,CASSLRVTREQYF
.,TRBJ1-5,TRBV2,13,once,TGTGCTTCCTCACCGGGGTCGCTCACGGCCCAGCATTTT,CASSPGSLTAQHF
TRBD2,TRBJ2-1,TRBV5-1,18,once,TGCGCCAGCAGCTTGTCCGGTAGCGGGGGGGGGACATACAATGAGCAGTTCTTC,CASSLSGSGGGTYNEQFF
TRBD1,TRBJ1-2,TRBV7-2,13,.,TGTGCCAGCAGCAGTACAGGGGGCTATGGCTACACCTTC,CASSSTGGYGYTF
.,TRBJ2-5,TRBV11-2,15,.,TGTGCCAGCAGCTCCGGAGGGGTAGCTGGAGAGACCCAGTACTTC,CASSSGGVAGETQYF
TRBD2,TRBJ2-1,TRBV2,13,.,TGTGCCAGCAGACTAGCGGGTGGGAATGAGCAGTTCTTC,CASRLAGGNEQFF
TRBD2,TRBJ2-2,TRBV25-1,12,.,TGTGCCAGCAGTGGCGGGGGCGGGGAGCTGTTTTTT,CASSGGGGELFF
TRBD2,TRBJ2-2,TRBV2,15,.,TGTGCCAGCAGGGTAGCGGGAGCGGTCACCGGGGAGCTGTTTTTT,CASRVAGAVTGELFF
TRBD2,TRBJ2-1,TRBV28,16,.,TGTGCCAGCAGTCCAAGCGGGGGGCAATCATACAATGAGCAGTTCTTC,CASSPSGGQSYNEQFF
TRBD2,TRBJ2-2,TRBV5-1,16,.,TGCGCCAGCAGCTTGGGGCTAGCGGATTACACCGGGGAGCTGTTTTTT,CASSLGLADYTGELFF
TRBD2,TRBJ2-7,TRBV10-3,17,once,TGTGCCATCAGTGACCCCACGTGGAGCGGGAGCTCCTACGAGCAGTACTTC,CAISDPTWSGSSYEQYF
.,TRBJ1-3,TRBV11-2,14,.,TGTGCCAGCAGCTTAGATCACAGGGGAAACACCATATATTTT,CASSLDHRGNTIYF
.,TRBJ2-5,TRBV5-1,11,once,TGCGCCAGCGAGGAGGAAGAGACCCAGTACTTC,CASEEEETQYF
TRBD1,TRBJ1-5,TRBV19,16,.,TGTGCCAGTAGCCGAGGAGGGGACAGGGCTAATCAGCCCCAGCATTTT,CASSRGGDRANQPQHF
.,TRBJ2-3,TRBV7-3,18,.,TGTGCCAGCAGCTTAACGATGGTCGGGGAGTGGGGCACAGATACGCAGTATTTT,CASSLTMVGEWGTDTQYF
TRBD2,TRBJ2-1,TRBV14,16,once,TGTGCCAGCAGCCCTCTGACTAGCGGGAGGTACAATGAGCAGTTCTTC,CASSPLTSGRYNEQFF
.,TRBJ2-3,TRBV29-1,14,once,TGCAGCTCTGACTCGGACAGAGCCACAGATACGCAGTATTTT,CSSDSDRATDTQYF
TRBD1,TRBJ2-7,TRBV9,15,.,TGTGCCAGCAGCGTAGGGGACAGGGTCACCTACGAGCAGTACTTC,CASSVGDRVTYEQYF
.,TRBJ2-5,TRBV4-2,14,.,TGTGCCAGCAGCCAGACGAGGGGGTCGGAGACCCAGTACTTC,CASSQTRGSETQYF
TRBD2,TRBJ2-7,TRBV18,14,.,TGTGCCAGCGTAAAAGGACTAGCGGACTACGAGCAGTACTTC,CASVKGLADYEQYF
.,TRBJ1-5,TRBV29-1,13,few,TGCAGCGTTCTACAGGGTCCTAATCAGCCCCAGCATTTT,CSVLQGPNQPQHF
.,TRBJ2-2,TRBV19,14,.,TGTGCCAGTAGTATCAGGGATCACACCGGGGAGCTGTTTTTT,CASSIRDHTGELFF
.,TRBJ2-7,TRBV10-1,15,.,TGCGCCAGCAGTGAGTCGGCAGGTGCCTCCTACGAGCAGTACTTC,CASSESAGASYEQYF
TRBD2,TRBJ2-1,TRBV19,15,.,TGTGCCAGTAGTTCCCAGGGGCGGGAGGTGAATGAGCAGTTCTTC,CASSSQGREVNEQFF
.,TRBJ2-7,TRBV28,12,.,TGTGCCAGCAGTTTTCTAGCCTACGAGCAGTACTTC,CASSFLAYEQYF
TRBD2,TRBJ2-1,TRBV9,16,.,TGTGCCAGCAGCGTAGAAGGACTAGCGGGAGGGAATGAGCAGTTCTTC,CASSVEGLAGGNEQFF
.,TRBJ1-6,TRBV11-3,17,.,TGTGCCAGCAGCTTAGATTTGGGGCGCCCCTTTAATTCACCCCTCCACTTT,CASSLDLGRPFNSPLHF
.,TRBJ1-2,TRBV29-1,12,.,TGCAGCGTTGACGGGGAATTAGATGGCTACACCTTC,CSVDGELDGYTF
TRBD1,TRBJ1-1,TRBV10-1,12,.,TGCGCCAGCAAGGACAGGGACACTGAAGCTTTCTTT,CASKDRDTEAFF